This T cell receptor (beta chain) was observed in a study of blood T cell repertoires in COVID-19. Overall study: The study drew acute and convalescent COVID-19 samples from the United States, Italy and Spain. From T cells, B-cell-depleted T cells, or PBMCs came the material, which was cDNA or gDNA.

V was clipped by 6 bases and J by 1 base, with 19 bases between them. CDR3 length: 17 amino acids. CDR1 and CDR2 (germline): SEHNR, FQNEAQ (reference sequence). In the original processing: Scientists estimated how many nucleated cells there were by amplifying reference gene primers. Some clones are missing from TCRdb's copy, which holds only in-frame ones; the method was immunoSEQ multiplex PCR. D and trimming were read from the DNA, whereas the V and J calls and clone size are those reported in that table. The sample lists tens of thousands of clones, about nine tenths occurring once. The rearrangement links TRBV7-9 to TRBJ2-4; maybe TRBD2 (5 bases). The TCR comes from a man in his fifties or sixties with acute or convalescent COVID-19. The sequencing input was peripheral blood. The CDR3 DNA reads TGTGCCAGCAGTCGAGGGTCCGGGATCGATGCCAAAAACATTCAGTACTTC. As protein: CASSRGSGIDAKNIQYF. Together with reference TRBV7-9 and TRBJ2-4, the CDR3 gives the full variable domain: DTGVSQNPRHKITKRGQNVTFRCDPISEHNRLYWYRQTLGQGPEFLTYFQNEAQLEKSRLLSDRFSAERPKGSFSTLEIQRTEQGDSAMYLCASSRGSGIDAKNIQYFGAGTRLSVL.